These 5 T cell receptor beta chains came from one sample sequenced in a study of cytomegalovirus exposure and HLA in healthy donors. A multiplex PCR was run with 60 Vbeta primers and 13 Jbeta primers. Method: immunoSEQ multiplex PCR; TCRdb's copy keeps in-frame clones and lacks some. The data contain around 190,000 clones, around 79% of them singletons. The sequenced sample consisted of PBMCs. Receptors were obtained from a middle-aged woman in good health and CMV-seronegative.

In DNA form, the CDR3 reads TGTGCCAGCAGCCTACTATCCGGAGGGGGCGCATACTCTGGAAACACCATATATTTT. Translating it yields CASSLLSGGGAYSGNTIYF. V gene TRBV9 combines with J gene TRBJ1-3; 7 nucleotides align to TRBD1. Per the germline V gene, CDR1 is SGDLS and CDR2 is YYNGEE. This CDR3 is 19 amino acids long. The V and J ends lost 4 bases and 0 bases, in that order; junction bases with no gene match: 16.

The rearrangement joins TRBV13 to TRBJ1-2; D remains unclear. CDR3 length equals 14 residues. CDR1 PRHDT and CDR2 FYEKMQ come from the germline V gene (reference sequence). Trimming left V 4 bases short and J 7 bases short, with 16 bases between. The CDR3 is CASSYTPRGGGYTF. CDR3 sequence (DNA): TGTGCCAGCAGCTACACTCCCCGCGGAGGTGGCTACACCTTC.

The gene calls are TRBV9 and TRBJ2-1; D is perhaps TRBD2 (6 bases). The CDR3 has 16 residues. The germline V gene has CDR1 SGDLS and CDR2 YYNGEE. Deletions cut 0 bases from V and 1 base from J, with 11 bases between. CDR3 amino acids: CASSVVGDLSYNEQFF. In DNA form, the CDR3 reads TGTGCCAGCAGCGTAGTAGGGGACTTATCCTACAATGAGCAGTTCTTC.

The rearrangement uses TRBV5-1 and TRBJ1-2; no reliable D call. This CDR3 has 13 amino acids. The germline CDR1 and CDR2 sequences are SGHRS and YFSETQ. Trimming removed 4 bases from V and 7 bases from J, with 14 bases in between. The CDR3 DNA reads TGCGCCAGCAGCCCCCCTATCGCGGGTGGCTACACCTTC. This encodes CASSPPIAGGYTF.

V and J are TRBV9 and TRBJ2-5; D ambiguous. Trimming took 0 bases from V and 0 from J, leaving 6 bases between them. Germline V gives CDR1 SGDLS, CDR2 YYNGEE. CDR3 length equals 14 residues. The CDR3 nucleotides are TGTGCCAGCAGCGTAGGGGCCCACCAAGAGACCCAGTACTTC. The encoded protein is CASSVGAHQETQYF.